The next 3 T cell receptor beta chains were all read from a single sample in a study of T-cell reconstitution after alpha-beta-depleted transplantation in children. Unique molecular identifiers tagged the TCRbeta library. One entry per CDR3 protein, called by TCRdb with MiXCR from the PCR reads. The sample shows about 540,000 distinct CDR3 sequences, about 16% of them seen only once. Sequencing used PBMCs from the stem cell graft donor, obtained from the stem cell graft. Receptors were obtained from a human donor who donated a stem cell graft to a child with acute lymphoblastic leukemia.

The CDR3 DNA reads TGTGCCAGTAGTATGGAACTAGCGGACACAGATACGCAGTATTTT. Amino acids: CASSMELADTDTQYF. The V call is TRBV19, the J call TRBJ2-3; 8 bases line up with TRBD2. Germline values: CDR1 LNHDA, CDR2 SQIVND (reference sequence). CDR3 length: 15 amino acids. Unmatched junction bases numbered 4, after V lost 3 bases and J lost 2 bases.

The J gene is TRBJ1-2, the V gene TRBV10-1; tentatively, D is TRBD1 (5 bases). Germline CDR1 WNHNN, CDR2 SYGVQD (reference sequence). CDR3 length: 13 amino acids. Trimming took 11 bases from V and 2 from J, leaving 15 bases between them. CDR3 amino acids: CAPDRQPNYGYTF. The CDR3 nucleotides are TGCGCCCCTGACAGACAGCCCAACTATGGCTACACCTTC.

The chain combines TRBV7-7 with TRBJ2-5, with TRBD2 as a possible D gene (5 bases). The CDR3 extends over 14 amino acids. CDR1 is SSHAT and CDR2 is FNYEAQ in the germline V gene (reference sequence). Trimming shortened V by 1 base and J by 3 bases, and 9 bases separated the two germline ends. DNA for the CDR3: TGTGCCAGCAGCTTAGTAAGCGGAAAAGAGACCCAGTACTTC. Amino acid sequence: CASSLVSGKETQYF.